The T cell receptor (beta chain) under discussion was sequenced for a study of spatial heterogeneity in lung cancer. Time point here: sample taken at primary tumor resection. Unsorted tumor, nontumor lung tissue or cryopreserved PBMC supplied the whole RNA. One entry per CDR3 protein, called by TCRdb with MiXCR from the 5' RACE reads. The repertoire holds roughly 17,000 distinct CDR3 sequences, around 19% seen once, with more than 12% in the top ten. The sequencing used PBMCs, collected at surgery. This clonotype was obtained from a male donor with early-stage non-small cell lung cancer.

The CDR3 DNA reads as TGTGCCAGCAGTAAAACAAGCGGGGGGTCCTACAATGAGCAGTTCTTC. Amino acid sequence: CASSKTSGGSYNEQFF. The chain recombines TRBV11-3 with TRBJ2-1, with TRBD2 matching over 9 bases. V lost 6 bases, J lost 1 base, and 7 bases stayed unmatched. Germline V CDR1 and CDR2: SGHNT, YENEEA. This CDR3 is 16 amino acids long. The full variable domain, in which reference TRBV11-3 and TRBJ2-1 provide the parts outside the CDR3, is EAGVVQSPRYKIIEKKQPVAFWCNPISGHNTLYWYLQNLGQGPELLIRYENEEAVDDSQLPKDRFSAERLKGVDSTLKIQPAELGDSAVYLCASSKTSGGSYNEQFFGPGTRLTVL.